Below, 23 T cell receptor beta chains from the same sample are listed, as sequenced in a study of cytomegalovirus exposure and HLA in healthy donors (dated by TCRdb to between 2016 and 2019). Libraries were built with the immunoSEQ multiplex PCR assay. The multiplex PCR relied on a mix of 60 forward primers for TCR Vbeta segments and 13 reverse primers for TCR Jbeta segments. TCRdb took over this immuneACCESS table, retaining in-frame rearrangements with V and J assigned. Such tables are incomplete; in checked studies, under half of the missing clones stem from an unresolved V gene, and the remainder is unexplained. The sample has about 150,000 clones on record, approximately 83% of them singletons. The ten largest clones capture around 1.3% of the sample. Sequencing was carried out using PBMCs. Source of these receptors: a boy younger than 10 in good health and CMV-seronegative.

The CDR3 spells CASSYGRGTRTDTQYF. CDR3 DNA sequence: TGTGCCAGCAGTTACGGGCGGGGGACCCGCACAGATACGCAGTATTTT. The V call is TRBV6-5, the J call TRBJ2-3; TRBD2 matches at 7 bases. Unmatched junction bases numbered 6, after V lost 2 bases and J lost 1 base. The CDR3 runs 16 residues. CDR1 is MNHEY and CDR2 is SVGAGI in the germline V gene.

The chain employs TRBV5-6 and TRBJ2-7; D is possibly TRBD2 (5 bases). Trimming removed 7 bases at V and 2 bases at J, with 13 bases between. Germline V CDR1 and CDR2: SGHDT, YYEEEE. The length of the CDR3 is 13 residues. CDR3 protein: CASSPGYTYEQYF. The CDR3 DNA sequence: TGTGCCAGCTCCCCGGGGTATACCTACGAGCAGTACTTC.

This clone has a single count. CDR3 residues: CASSRGGQVQETQYF. The CDR3 DNA sequence: TGTGCCAGCAGTCGAGGGGGTCAGGTCCAAGAGACCCAGTACTTC. The chain uses TRBV6-5 and TRBJ2-5, with D possibly matching TRBD1 (6 bases). V dropped 5 bases and J dropped 1 base, with 14 bases sitting between them. This CDR3 region has 15 residues. Germline CDR1 reads MNHEY; CDR2 reads SVGAGI.

The chain carries TRBV25-1 and TRBJ1-2; the D is unclear. The germline V gene has CDR1 MGHDK and CDR2 SYGVNS. This CDR3 has 12 residues. Trimming pared 6 bases from V and 1 base from J, leaving 6 bases between. CDR3 region: CASRFLNYGYTF. CDR3 DNA: TGTGCCAGCAGATTCCTTAACTATGGCTACACCTTC.

Concerning this clone itself: Other DNA sequences in this specimen translate into the identical CDR3. CDR3 loop: CASSLQGVGNQPQHF. Written as DNA, the CDR3 is TGTGCCAGCAGCCTACAGGGAGTCGGCAATCAGCCCCAGCATTTT. The chain has TRBV2 and TRBJ1-5, with a tentative D call TRBD1 (6 bases). The CDR3 totals 15 residues. The germline V and J ends were trimmed by 6 bases and 2 bases, with 14 bases remaining between them. The germline V gene has CDR1 SNHLY and CDR2 FYNNEI.

The chain couples TRBV4-1 to TRBJ2-2, with TRBD2 identical over 15 bases. The germline gives CDR1 MGHRA, CDR2 YSYEKL. After removal of 0 bases from V and 4 bases from J, the junction contained 6 bases not matched to a gene. The CDR3 loop spans 19 amino acids. DNA of the CDR3: TGCGCCAGCAGCCAAGAGGGACTAGCGGGGGGTCGGGCCACCGGGGAGCTGTTTTTT. Its translation: CASSQEGLAGGRATGELFF.

This clone was recorded once. The J gene is TRBJ2-5, the V gene TRBV6-5; maybe TRBD2 (6 bases). The germline V gene encodes CDR1 MNHEY and CDR2 SVGAGI. There are 15 residues in the CDR3. Trimming took off 2 bases at V and 4 bases at J, with 14 bases between the two ends. The CDR3 nucleotides are TGTGCCAGCAGTTACAGTCAAGCCGGGGGAGAGACCCAGTACTTC. This gives the protein CASSYSQAGGETQYF.

This clone was picked up one time. V usage is TRBV27 and J usage is TRBJ1-1; no clear D gene. V lost 3 bases and J 0 bases, leaving 2 bases between the germline ends. This CDR3 is 12 amino acids long. Germline V gene sequence: CDR1 MNHEY, CDR2 SMNVEV (reference sequence). In nucleotides, the CDR3 is TGTGCCAGCAGTTTTATGAACACTGAAGCTTTCTTT. Its translation: CASSFMNTEAFF.

V and J are TRBV28 and TRBJ1-6, with a weak D call TRBD1 (5 bases). Looked up from germline, CDR1 is MDHEN and CDR2 is SYDVKM. Trimming took off 5 bases at V and 5 bases at J, with 10 bases between the two ends. The CDR3 extends over 14 amino acids. CDR3 protein: CASSPGQDNSPLHF. CDR3 DNA sequence: TGTGCCAGCAGTCCCGGACAAGATAATTCACCCCTCCACTTT.

This chain uses TRBV7-9 with TRBJ2-7; no reliable D call. CDR3 length: 16 amino acids. Germline CDR1 is SEHNR and CDR2 is FQNEAQ (reference sequence). V lost 1 base and J lost 3, with 16 bases in between. The CDR3 nucleotides read TGTGCCAGCAGCTTAGGGGTGACTGGATCTATCTACGAGCAGTACGTC. Translated: CASSLGVTGSIYEQYV.

The chain links TRBV7-8 to TRBJ2-1; TRBD2 agrees at 8 bases. Germline V gene sequence: CDR1 SGHVS, CDR2 FQNEAQ. The V segment lost 11 bases and the J segment 7 bases; nucleotides outside the gene matches: 22. This CDR3 contains 17 residues. CDR3 residues: CAGTTGIAGLTGNEQFF. CDR3 DNA: TGTGCCGGAACTACAGGGATAGCGGGATTAACGGGGAATGAGCAGTTCTTC.

The chain uses TRBV7-2 and TRBJ2-1; possibly TRBD1 for D (5 bases). CDR3 size: 13 residues. Germline V gene lookup returns CDR1 SGHTA and CDR2 FQGNSA. The germline V and J ends were trimmed by 0 bases and 10 bases, with 10 bases remaining between them. The CDR3 sequence is CASSLARGREQFF. The DNA for the CDR3 is TGTGCCAGCAGCTTAGCTAGGGGCCGAGAGCAGTTCTTC. Using reference TRBV7-2 and TRBJ2-1 for the parts outside the CDR3, the full variable domain is GAGVSQSPSNKVTEKGKDVELRCDPISGHTALYWYRQSLGQGLEFLIYFQGNSAPDKSGLPSDRFSAERTGGSVSTLTIQRTQQEDSAVYLCASSLARGREQFFGPGTRLTVL.

This chain links TRBV29-1 with TRBJ1-2; 7 positions agree with TRBD1. Germline assignment: CDR1 SQVTM and CDR2 ANQGSEA. The CDR3 totals 15 residues. With 4 bases clipped from V and 3 bases from J, the junction kept 11 bases outside the gene matches. CDR3 protein: CSVGAGGRRDYGYTF. CDR3 bases: TGCAGCGTTGGGGCAGGGGGAAGGCGGGACTATGGCTACACCTTC.

This clone has only one observation. V and J are TRBV6-1 and TRBJ2-5; perhaps TRBD1 as D (6 bases). In germline, CDR1 is MNHNS, CDR2 SASEGT. This CDR3 has 14 amino acids. V lost 4 bases to trimming and J lost 0 bases, with 9 bases between them. The CDR3 protein is CASSAYRDQETQYF. DNA for the CDR3: TGTGCCAGCAGTGCATACAGGGACCAAGAGACCCAGTACTTC.

The chain has TRBV19 and TRBJ1-5; 12 bases agree with TRBD1. Trimming removed 6 bases from V and 2 bases from J; junction bases left unmatched: 8. The CDR3 spans 17 residues. Germline V gene lookup returns CDR1 LNHDA and CDR2 SQIVND (reference sequence). CDR3 nucleotides: TGTGCCAGTAGGGACGGGACAGGGGGCAGGGGCAATCAGCCCCAGCATTTT. As protein: CASRDGTGGRGNQPQHF.

J is TRBJ2-7 and V is TRBV4-2, with a tentative D call TRBD2 (6 bases). Germline V gene lookup returns CDR1 LGHNA and CDR2 YNFKEQ. The CDR3 consists of 18 residues. Trimming pared 2 bases from V and 2 bases from J, leaving 22 bases between. As DNA, the CDR3 is TGTGCCAGCAGCCAACCACAAGTTTGGCGGGAACCACCCTACGAGCAGTACTTC. Amino acids: CASSQPQVWREPPYEQYF.

The chain couples TRBV27 to TRBJ2-5; 7 bases fit TRBD2. Losses at the gene ends were 2 bases for V and 1 base for J; bases not matched to a gene: 10. Germline values: CDR1 MNHEY, CDR2 SMNVEV (reference sequence). The CDR3 consists of 17 residues. The CDR3 DNA reads TGTGCCAGCAGTTTAACCGTCCGGGGAGGGGTCCAAGAGACCCAGTACTTC. Amino acids: CASSLTVRGGVQETQYF.

This clone occurred once. This chain joins TRBV27 and TRBJ2-3; TRBD2 matches 7 bases. This CDR3 region has 16 residues. The germline gives CDR1 MNHEY, CDR2 SMNVEV (reference sequence). J was trimmed by 3 bases and V by 7 bases; bases with no gene match: 13. CDR3 loop: CASNQGGRAGTDTQYF. The CDR3 region has the DNA TGTGCCAGCAACCAGGGTGGGAGGGCCGGAACAGATACGCAGTATTTT.

The chain couples TRBV9 to TRBJ1-2, with 8 bases matching TRBD1. Germline V gene data show CDR1 as SGDLS and CDR2 as YYNGEE. CDR3 size: 18 residues. The ends lost 0 bases at V and 3 bases at J; junction bases unmatched: 13. The CDR3: CASSVVGTGVGVYYGYTF. The CDR3 DNA is TGTGCCAGCAGCGTAGTCGGGACAGGCGTTGGGGTTTACTATGGCTACACCTTC.

Regarding this clone: The conserved phenylalanine or tryptophan normally closing the CDR3 is absent here, so this likely arose from a read error. The chain links TRBV19 to TRBJ2-7; D may be TRBD1 (6 bases). Germline loops: CDR1 LNHDA, CDR2 SQIVND (reference sequence). V was trimmed by 3 bases and J by 7 bases, leaving 13 bases between them. The CDR3 has 13 residues. The CDR3 coding sequence is TGTGCCAGTAGTATTCCAGGGGTGAGGGAGCAGTACCTC. It specifies CASSIPGVREQYL.

The chain combines TRBV6-6 with TRBJ2-5, with D perhaps matching TRBD2 (6 bases). Per the germline V gene, CDR1 is MNHNY and CDR2 is SVGAGI (reference sequence). The CDR3 consists of 15 residues. V lost 8 bases, J lost 3 bases, and 19 bases lay in between. CDR3 sequence (DNA): TGTGCCAGCGGAAAATTCATAGCGGAGAAAGAGACCCAGTACTTC. The encoded protein is CASGKFIAEKETQYF.

This chain connects TRBV19 to TRBJ2-2, with D unclear. Trimming left V 5 bases short and J 4 bases short, with 11 bases between. Germline V gene sequence: CDR1 LNHDA, CDR2 SQIVND (reference sequence). The CDR3 contains 14 residues. The CDR3 DNA is TGTGCCAGTAGTGACTTGCGTGTCACCGGGGAGCTGTTTTTT. This codes for CASSDLRVTGELFF.

The gene calls are TRBV30 and TRBJ1-6, with 8 nucleotides matching TRBD1. Germline-derived CDR1 and CDR2 are GTSNPN and SVGIG (reference sequence). The CDR3 is 14 amino acids. V was pared by 2 bases and J by 8 bases, with 5 bases of the junction left unmatched. The CDR3 nucleotides read TGTGCCTGGAGTTTGAGGGACAGGTATTCACCCCTCCACTTT. It specifies CAWSLRDRYSPLHF.